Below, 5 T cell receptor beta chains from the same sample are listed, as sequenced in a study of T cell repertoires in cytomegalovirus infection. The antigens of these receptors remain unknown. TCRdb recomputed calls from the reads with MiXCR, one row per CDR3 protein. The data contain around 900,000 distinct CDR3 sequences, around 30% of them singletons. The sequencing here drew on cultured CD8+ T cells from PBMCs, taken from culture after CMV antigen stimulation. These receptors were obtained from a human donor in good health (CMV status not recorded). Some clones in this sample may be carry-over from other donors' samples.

As DNA, the CDR3 is TGTGCCATCAGTGATCGTCATACCGTATACGAGCAGTACTTC. It codes for CAISDRHTVYEQYF. V and J are TRBV10-3 and TRBJ2-7; D gene uncertain. The CDR3 totals 14 residues. Germline V lookup: CDR1 ENHRY, CDR2 SYGVKD. V lost 3 bases and J 4 bases, leaving 13 bases between the germline ends.

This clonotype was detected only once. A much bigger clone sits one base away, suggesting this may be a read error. CDR3 in amino acids: CVSSYSPYLGGTQYF. The CDR3, as DNA: TGTGTCAGCAGTTACTCGCCATATCTGGGTGGGACCCAGTACTTC. The chain couples TRBV6-2 or TRBV6-3 to TRBJ2-5; D remains ambiguous. The germline V gene encodes CDR1 MNHEY and CDR2 SVGEGT. The CDR3 is 15 residues long.

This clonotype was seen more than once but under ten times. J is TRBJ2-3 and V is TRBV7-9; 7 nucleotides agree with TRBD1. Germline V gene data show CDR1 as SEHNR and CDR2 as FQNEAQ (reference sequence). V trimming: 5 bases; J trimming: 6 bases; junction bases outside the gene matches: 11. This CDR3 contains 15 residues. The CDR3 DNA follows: TGTGCCAGCAGCGCCGGGACAGCGAGGGCGGATACGCAGTATTTT. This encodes CASSAGTARADTQYF.

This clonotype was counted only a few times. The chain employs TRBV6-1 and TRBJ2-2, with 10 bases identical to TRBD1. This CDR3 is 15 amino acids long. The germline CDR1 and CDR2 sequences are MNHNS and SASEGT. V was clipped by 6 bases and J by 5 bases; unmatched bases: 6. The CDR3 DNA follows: TGTGCCAGCAGCTCCCGGGGACAGGGGACCGGGGAGCTGTTTTTT. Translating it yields CASSSRGQGTGELFF.

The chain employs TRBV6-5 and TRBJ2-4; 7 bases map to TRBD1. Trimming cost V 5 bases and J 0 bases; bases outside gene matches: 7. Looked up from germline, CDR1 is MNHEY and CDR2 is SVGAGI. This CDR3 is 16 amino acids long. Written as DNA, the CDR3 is TGTGCCAGCAGTGCGGACAGGACTCTAGCCAAAAACATTCAGTACTTC. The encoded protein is CASSADRTLAKNIQYF.